Following are 10 T cell receptor beta chains from one sample sequenced in a study of blood T cell repertoires in COVID-19. Method: immunoSEQ multiplex PCR; TCRdb's copy keeps in-frame clones and lacks some. The repertoire holds approximately 82,000 clones, with 80% to 90% as singletons. Specimen: peripheral blood. The receptors derive from a woman aged 60-70 years with acute or convalescent COVID-19.

Within the sample, this clone is medium-sized. This chain links TRBV5-1 with TRBJ1-1; perhaps TRBD1 as D (6 bases). CDR1 is SGHRS and CDR2 is YFSETQ in the germline V gene. The CDR3 is 17 residues long. The V gene lost 0 bases and the J gene lost 7 bases, with 22 bases spanning the gap. As DNA, the CDR3 is TGCGCCAGCAGCTTGGACAGCGTAACGGGTTTCAGGGGTGAAGCTTTCTTT. It encodes CASSLDSVTGFRGEAFF.

V usage is TRBV30 and J usage is TRBJ1-1; D might be TRBD1 (5 bases). Trimming took off 3 bases at V and 4 bases at J, with 12 bases between the two ends. The CDR3 is 13 residues long. The V gene's germline CDR1 is GTSNPN and CDR2 SVGIG (reference sequence). CDR3 residues: CAWRKGQRTEAFF. Written as DNA, the CDR3 is TGTGCCTGGAGGAAGGGGCAACGCACTGAAGCTTTCTTT.

For the CDR3, the DNA is TGTGCCAGCAGCTTAGGAGGGCCGGGTGAGCAGTTCTTC. This sequence encodes CASSLGGPGEQFF. The V gene is TRBV5-6, the J gene TRBJ2-1, with D perhaps matching TRBD2 (6 bases). Looked up from germline, CDR1 is SGHDT and CDR2 is YYEEEE. The CDR3 has 13 amino acids. Trimming removed 2 bases from V and 9 bases from J, with 12 bases in between.

This clone was counted many times. The chain couples TRBV18 to TRBJ1-1; 7 bases are a match to TRBD1. The germline gives CDR1 KGHSH, CDR2 LQKENI. The CDR3 consists of 13 residues. J gave up 6 bases and V 6 bases, and 7 bases lay outside the gene matches. The CDR3 here is CASSPTGDPEAFF. The CDR3 DNA reads TGTGCCAGCTCGCCCACAGGGGATCCTGAAGCTTTCTTT.

This rearrangement joins TRBV3-1 (or the pseudogene TRBV3-2) to TRBJ1-1; 7 bases match TRBD1. The length of the CDR3 is 17 residues. Trimming at V came to 7 bases and at J to 3 bases, leaving 17 bases not matched to a gene. Germline-derived CDR1 and CDR2 are LGHDT and YNNKEL (reference sequence). The CDR3 sequence is CASTTRGQQGRDTEAFF. The CDR3 DNA sequence: TGTGCCAGCACCACAAGGGGACAACAGGGGCGAGACACTGAAGCTTTCTTT.

The chain has TRBV11-3 and TRBJ1-1; 9 bases align to TRBD1. The CDR3 has 14 amino acids. Unmatched junction bases numbered 7, after V lost 5 bases and J lost 6 bases. Germline V gene data show CDR1 as SGHNT and CDR2 as YENEEA. The CDR3 sequence is CASSPIGQGPEAFF. The CDR3 coding sequence is TGTGCCAGCAGCCCTATTGGACAGGGGCCTGAAGCTTTCTTT.

J is TRBJ2-5 and V is TRBV5-1, with TRBD2 identical over 9 bases. After removal of 3 bases from V and 4 bases from J, the junction contained 1 base not matched to a gene. Germline V CDR1 and CDR2: SGHRS, YFSETQ. CDR3 length equals 13 residues. In DNA form, the CDR3 reads TGCGCCAGCAGCTCGGGACTAGCAGAGACCCAGTACTTC. This sequence encodes CASSSGLAETQYF.

This chain uses TRBV5-8 with TRBJ2-2, with TRBD1 as a possible D gene (6 bases). Germline V CDR1 and CDR2: SGHTS, YDEGEE. The CDR3 runs 15 residues. Trimming stripped 0 bases from V and 4 bases from J, with 10 bases between. The CDR3 DNA reads as TGTGCCAGCAGCTTGGGGCACAGGGCCACCGGGGAGCTGTTTTTT. Amino acid sequence: CASSLGHRATGELFF.

This chain joins TRBV19 and TRBJ2-5; possibly TRBD1 for D (5 bases). Near its end, the DNA agrees better with TRBJ2-7, so the J call may be wrong. The CDR3 is 14 residues long. CDR1 and CDR2 from the germline V gene are LNHDA and SQIVND (reference sequence). The CDR3 protein is CASGAGVGSYEQYF. CDR3 in DNA: TGTGCCAGTGGGGCAGGCGTGGGATCCTACGAGCAGTACTTC.

CDR3 in amino acids: CASSLLQSSGANVLTF. The DNA of the CDR3 is TGTGCCAGCAGTTTACTGCAGTCCTCTGGGGCCAACGTCCTGACTTTC. The chain combines TRBV27 with TRBJ2-6; D remains unclear. V was pared by 2 bases and J by 0 bases, with 8 bases between. The CDR3 has 16 residues. Germline loops: CDR1 MNHEY, CDR2 SMNVEV (reference sequence).